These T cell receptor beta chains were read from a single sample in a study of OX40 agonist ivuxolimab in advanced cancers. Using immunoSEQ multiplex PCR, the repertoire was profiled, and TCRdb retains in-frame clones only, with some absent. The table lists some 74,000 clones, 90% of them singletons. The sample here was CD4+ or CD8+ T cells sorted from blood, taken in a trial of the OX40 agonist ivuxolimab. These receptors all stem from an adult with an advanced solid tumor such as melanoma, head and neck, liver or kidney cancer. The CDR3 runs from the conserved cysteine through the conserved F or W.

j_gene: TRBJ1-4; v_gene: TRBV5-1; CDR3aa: CASSLLGVREKLFF
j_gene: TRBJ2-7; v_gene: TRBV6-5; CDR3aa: CASSDEGPSYEQYF
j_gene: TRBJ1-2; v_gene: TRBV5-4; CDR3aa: CASSRRVRPLHGDYGYTF
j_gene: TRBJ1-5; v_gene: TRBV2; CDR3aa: CASKKTGASQPQHF
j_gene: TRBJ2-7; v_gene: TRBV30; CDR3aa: CAWSVGGPATYEQYF
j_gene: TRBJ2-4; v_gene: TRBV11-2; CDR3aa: CASSLGRGAVKNIQYF
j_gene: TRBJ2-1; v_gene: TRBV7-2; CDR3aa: CASSPQGRTEQFF
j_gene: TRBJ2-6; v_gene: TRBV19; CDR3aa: CASSMPPRANVLTF
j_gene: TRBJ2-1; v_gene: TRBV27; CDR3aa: CASSLSPATSGGNEQFF
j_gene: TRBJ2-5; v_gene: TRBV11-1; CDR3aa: CASSDDWAGQETQYF
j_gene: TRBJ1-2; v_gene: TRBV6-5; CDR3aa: CASSYRQGSGYTF
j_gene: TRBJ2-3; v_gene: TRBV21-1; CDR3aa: CASSKEVHGGITDTQYF
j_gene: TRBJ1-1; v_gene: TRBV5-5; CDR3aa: CASSLALNTEAFF
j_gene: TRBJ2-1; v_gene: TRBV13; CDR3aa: CASSTPWVSPTYNEQFF
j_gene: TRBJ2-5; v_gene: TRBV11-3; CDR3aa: CASSLQGGAETQYF
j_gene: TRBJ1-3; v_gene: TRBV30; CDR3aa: CAWTRGGNTIYF
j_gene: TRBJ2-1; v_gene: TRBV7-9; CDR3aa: CASSRGTGFHNEQFF
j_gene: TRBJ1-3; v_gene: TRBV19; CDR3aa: CASSPRVSPGNTIYF
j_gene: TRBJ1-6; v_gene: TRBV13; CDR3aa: CASSLDRGGNSPLHF
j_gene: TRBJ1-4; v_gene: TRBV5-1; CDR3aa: CASSLGQGNEKLFF
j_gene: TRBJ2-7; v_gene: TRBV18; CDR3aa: CASSLPGAQSYEQYF
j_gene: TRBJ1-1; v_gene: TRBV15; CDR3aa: CATSRGDRFMNTEAFF
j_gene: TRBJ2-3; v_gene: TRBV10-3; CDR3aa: CAIEGSGTDTQYF
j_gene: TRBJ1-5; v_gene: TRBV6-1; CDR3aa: CASARRDQPQHF
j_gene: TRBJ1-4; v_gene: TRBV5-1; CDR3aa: CASSLYPGRSEKLFF
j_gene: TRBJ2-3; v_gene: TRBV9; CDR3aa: CASSVGLLSTDTQYF
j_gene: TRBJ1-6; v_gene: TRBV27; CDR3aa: CASSLDASSYNSPLHF
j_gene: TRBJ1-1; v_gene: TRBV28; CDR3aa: CASSFQEVEAFF
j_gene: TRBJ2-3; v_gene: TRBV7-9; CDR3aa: CASSITGMETDTQYF
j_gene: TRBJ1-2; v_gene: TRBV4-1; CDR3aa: CASSHNPRDRASLDGYTF
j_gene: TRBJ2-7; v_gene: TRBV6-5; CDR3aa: CASSRGQASYEQYF
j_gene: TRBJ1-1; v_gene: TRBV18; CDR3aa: CASSPGQGAKNTEAFF
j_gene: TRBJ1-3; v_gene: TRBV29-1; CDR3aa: CSVTGRLGGNTIYF
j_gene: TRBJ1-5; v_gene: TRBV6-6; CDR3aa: CASRSQGAGNQPQHF
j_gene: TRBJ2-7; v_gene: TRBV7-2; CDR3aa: CASSPLPGHLYEQYF
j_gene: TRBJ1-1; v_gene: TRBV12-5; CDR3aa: CASGLGGGTEAFF
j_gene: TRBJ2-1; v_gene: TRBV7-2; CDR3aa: CASSPHTAGHEQFF